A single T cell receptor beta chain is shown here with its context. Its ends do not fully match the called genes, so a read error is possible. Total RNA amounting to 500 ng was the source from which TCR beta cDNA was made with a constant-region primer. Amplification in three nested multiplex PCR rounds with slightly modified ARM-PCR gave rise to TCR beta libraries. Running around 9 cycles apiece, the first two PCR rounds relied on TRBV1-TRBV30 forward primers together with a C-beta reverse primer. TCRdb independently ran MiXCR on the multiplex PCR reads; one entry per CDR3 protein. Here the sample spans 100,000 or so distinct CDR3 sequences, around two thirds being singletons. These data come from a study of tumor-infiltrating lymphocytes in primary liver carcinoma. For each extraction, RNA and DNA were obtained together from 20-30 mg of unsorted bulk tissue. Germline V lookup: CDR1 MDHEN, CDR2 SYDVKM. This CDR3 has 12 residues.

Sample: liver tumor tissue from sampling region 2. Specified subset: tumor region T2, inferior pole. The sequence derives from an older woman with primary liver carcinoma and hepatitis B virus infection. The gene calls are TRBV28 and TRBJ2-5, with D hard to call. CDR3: CASSSSQVTQYF. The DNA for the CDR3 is TGTGCCAGCAGCTCATCCCAAGTGACCCAGTACTTC. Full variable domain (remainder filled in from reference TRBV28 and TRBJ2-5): DVKVTQSSRYLVKRTGEKVFLECVQDMDHENMFWYRQDPGLGLRLIYFSYDVKMKEKGDIPEGYSVSREKKERFSLILESASTNQTSMYLCASSSSQVTQYFGPGTRLLVL.